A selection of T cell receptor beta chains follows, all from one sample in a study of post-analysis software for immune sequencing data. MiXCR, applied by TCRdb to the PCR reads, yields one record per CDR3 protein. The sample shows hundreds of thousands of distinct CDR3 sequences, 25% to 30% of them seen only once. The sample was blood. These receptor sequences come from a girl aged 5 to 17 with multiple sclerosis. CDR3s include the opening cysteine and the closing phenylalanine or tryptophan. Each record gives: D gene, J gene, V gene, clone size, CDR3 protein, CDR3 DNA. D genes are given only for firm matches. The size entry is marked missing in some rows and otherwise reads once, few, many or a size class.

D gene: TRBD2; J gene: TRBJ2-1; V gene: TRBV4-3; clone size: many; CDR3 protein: CASSHLPGEGFEQFF; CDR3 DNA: TGCGCCAGCAGCCACCTCCCCGGGGAGGGATTTGAGCAGTTCTTC
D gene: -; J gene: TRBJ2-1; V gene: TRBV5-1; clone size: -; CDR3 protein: CASSLDRGFLNNEQFF; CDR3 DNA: TGCGCCAGCAGCTTGGATAGGGGGTTTCTGAACAATGAGCAGTTCTTC
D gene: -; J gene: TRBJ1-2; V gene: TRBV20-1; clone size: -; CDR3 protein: CSASRLREPVGSYGYTF; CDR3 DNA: TGCAGTGCTAGCAGACTCCGGGAGCCGGTAGGGTCCTATGGCTACACCTTC
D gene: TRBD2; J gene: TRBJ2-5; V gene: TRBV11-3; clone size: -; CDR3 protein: CASSGRGEGPQETQYF; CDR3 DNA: TGTGCCAGCAGCGGGAGGGGTGAGGGGCCCCAAGAGACCCAGTACTTC
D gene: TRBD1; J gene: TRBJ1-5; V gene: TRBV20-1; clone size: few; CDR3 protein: CSAQQGVNQPQHF; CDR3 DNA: TGCAGTGCTCAACAGGGGGTCAATCAGCCCCAGCATTTT
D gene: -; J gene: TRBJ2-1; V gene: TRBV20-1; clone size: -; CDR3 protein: CSARMLNEQFF; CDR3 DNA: TGCAGTGCTAGAATGCTTAATGAGCAGTTCTTC
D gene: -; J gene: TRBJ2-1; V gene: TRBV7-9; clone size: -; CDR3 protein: CASSWTSGREFEQFF; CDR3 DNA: TGTGCCAGCAGCTGGACCAGTGGGCGAGAATTTGAGCAGTTCTTC
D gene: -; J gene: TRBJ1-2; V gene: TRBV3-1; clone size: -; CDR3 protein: CASSQGAVGGYTF; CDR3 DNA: TGTGCCAGCAGCCAAGGGGCAGTTGGAGGCTACACCTTC
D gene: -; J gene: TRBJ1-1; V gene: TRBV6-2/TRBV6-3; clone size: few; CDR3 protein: CASSYSYAEAFF; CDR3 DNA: TGTGCCAGCAGTTACTCTTACGCTGAAGCTTTCTTT
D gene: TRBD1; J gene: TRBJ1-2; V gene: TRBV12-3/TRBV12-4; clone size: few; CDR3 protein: CASSLTGQGEGGYTF; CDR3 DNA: TGTGCCAGCAGTTTAACGGGACAGGGGGAAGGTGGCTACACCTTC
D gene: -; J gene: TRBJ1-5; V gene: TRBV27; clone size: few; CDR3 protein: CASSLTMRDQPQHF; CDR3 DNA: TGTGCCAGCAGTTTAACCATGCGGGATCAGCCCCAGCATTTT
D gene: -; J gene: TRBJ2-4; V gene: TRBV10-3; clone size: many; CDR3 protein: CAISESGRELDIQYF; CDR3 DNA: TGTGCCATCAGTGAGTCTGGGCGGGAATTGGACATTCAGTACTTC
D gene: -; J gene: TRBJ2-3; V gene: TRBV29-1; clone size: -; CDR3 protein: CSVEAPRGPDTQYF; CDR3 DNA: TGCAGCGTTGAAGCTCCACGGGGTCCAGATACGCAGTATTTT
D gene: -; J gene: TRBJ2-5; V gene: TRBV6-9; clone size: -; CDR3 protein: CAPLGETQYF; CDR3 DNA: TGTGCCCCCCTTGGGGAGACCCAGTACTTC
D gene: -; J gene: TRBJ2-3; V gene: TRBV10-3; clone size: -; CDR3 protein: CAISTRPTSTDTQYF; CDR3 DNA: TGTGCCATCAGTACCAGGCCTACCAGCACAGATACGCAGTATTTT
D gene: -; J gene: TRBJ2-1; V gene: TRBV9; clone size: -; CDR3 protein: CASSARRNRLGRESSYNEQFF; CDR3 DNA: TGTGCCAGCAGCGCCCGGAGGAACAGGTTGGGGCGGGAAAGCTCCTACAATGAGCAGTTCTTC
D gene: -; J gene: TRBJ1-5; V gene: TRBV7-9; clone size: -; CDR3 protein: CTSSLGDQPQHF; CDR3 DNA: TGTACCAGCAGCTTAGGGGATCAGCCCCAGCATTTT
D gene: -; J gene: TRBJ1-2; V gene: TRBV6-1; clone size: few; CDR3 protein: CASGLYRVRDYGYTF; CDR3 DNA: TGTGCCAGCGGCTTATACAGGGTACGCGACTATGGCTACACCTTC
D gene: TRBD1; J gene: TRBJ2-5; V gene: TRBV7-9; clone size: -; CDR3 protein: CASSLEGDRAQETQYF; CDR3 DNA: TGTGCCAGCAGCTTAGAGGGGGACAGGGCGCAAGAGACCCAGTACTTC
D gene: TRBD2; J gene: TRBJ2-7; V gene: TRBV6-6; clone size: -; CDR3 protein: CASKLAGAPYEQYF; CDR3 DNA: TGTGCCAGCAAATTAGCGGGAGCGCCCTACGAGCAGTACTTC
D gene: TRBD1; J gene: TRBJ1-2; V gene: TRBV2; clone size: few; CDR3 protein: CASSESDRPTF; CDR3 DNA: TGTGCCAGCAGTGAATCGGACAGGCCCACCTTC
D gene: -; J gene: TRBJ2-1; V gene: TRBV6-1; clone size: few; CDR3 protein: CASSRDRKQGDEQFF; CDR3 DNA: TGTGCCAGCAGTCGGGATAGGAAGCAGGGCGATGAGCAGTTCTTC
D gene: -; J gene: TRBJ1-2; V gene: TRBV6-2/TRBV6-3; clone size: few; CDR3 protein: CASTIDRTNYGYTF; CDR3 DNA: TGTGCCAGCACCATCGACAGAACTAACTATGGCTACACCTTC
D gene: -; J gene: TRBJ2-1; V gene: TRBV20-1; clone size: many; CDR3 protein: CSARDLTRSSYNEQFF; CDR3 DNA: TGCAGTGCTAGAGATTTAACCCGGAGCTCCTACAATGAGCAGTTCTTC
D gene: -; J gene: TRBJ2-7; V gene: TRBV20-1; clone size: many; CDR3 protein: CSAGAVGVPSYEQYF; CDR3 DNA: TGCAGTGCCGGCGCTGTAGGGGTACCCTCCTACGAGCAGTACTTC
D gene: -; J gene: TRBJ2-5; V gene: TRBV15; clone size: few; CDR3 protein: CATSRDRGSLETQYF; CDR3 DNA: TGTGCCACCAGCAGAGACAGGGGTTCGTTAGAGACCCAGTACTTC
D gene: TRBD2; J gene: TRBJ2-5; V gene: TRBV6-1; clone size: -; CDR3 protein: CASSWTSGRHRGRETQYF; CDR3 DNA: TGTGCCAGCAGCTGGACTAGCGGGAGGCACAGGGGGAGAGAGACCCAGTACTTC
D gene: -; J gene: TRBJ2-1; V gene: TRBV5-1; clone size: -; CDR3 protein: CASSLVGGGRLSYNEQFF; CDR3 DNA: TGCGCCAGCAGCTTGGTGGGGGGGGGCAGGTTATCCTACAATGAGCAGTTCTTC
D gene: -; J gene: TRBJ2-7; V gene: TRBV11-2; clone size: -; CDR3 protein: CASSDNHGADEQYF; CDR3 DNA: TGTGCCAGCAGTGACAACCACGGTGCCGACGAGCAGTACTTC
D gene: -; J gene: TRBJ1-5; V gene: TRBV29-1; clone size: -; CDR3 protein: CSVEVGQNQPQHF; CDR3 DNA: TGCAGCGTTGAAGTCGGACAGAATCAGCCCCAGCATTTT
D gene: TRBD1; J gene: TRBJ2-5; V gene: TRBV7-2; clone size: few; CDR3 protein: CASSRDRGAETQYF; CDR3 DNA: TGTGCCAGCAGCAGGGACAGGGGGGCAGAGACCCAGTACTTC